A single sample gave rise to the 16 T cell receptor beta chains below, sequenced in a study of T cell responses to AZD1222 COVID-19 vaccine. The table came from immunoSEQ multiplex PCR; TCRdb's copy has only in-frame clones and leaves some out. The table records over 100,000 clones, approximately 91% of them present only once. Sample: peripheral blood, taken on day 0 of MenACWY control vaccination. The receptors here all came from an adult in good health.

The chain has TRBV5-1 and TRBJ1-3; D is ambiguous. The germline V and J ends were trimmed by 5 bases and 0 bases, with 12 bases remaining between them. The CDR3 has 15 residues. In germline, CDR1 is SGHRS, CDR2 YFSETQ. The CDR3 DNA is TGCGCCAGCAGTTTCGGTATGAACTCTGGAAACACCATATATTTT. It codes for CASSFGMNSGNTIYF.

The V gene is TRBV15, the J gene TRBJ1-5, with D possibly TRBD1 on 6 matching bases. V lost 0 bases and J lost 6, with 18 bases in between. Germline loops: CDR1 LNHNV, CDR2 YYDKDF (reference sequence). This CDR3 is 17 amino acids long. Here the CDR3 reads CATSRETSLSGAQPQHF. CDR3 sequence (DNA): TGTGCCACCAGCAGAGAAACCAGCCTTTCGGGGGCTCAGCCCCAGCATTTT.

The rearrangement links TRBV4-1 to TRBJ1-3, with D unclear. Germline lookup yields CDR1 MGHRA and CDR2 YSYEKL. The V end was cut by 1 base, the J end by 8 bases, with 21 bases between. The CDR3 extends over 17 amino acids. The CDR3, as DNA: TGCGCCAGCAGCCAAGCAGCGGTGATGGCCCTAAAGGACACCATATATTTT. This translates into CASSQAAVMALKDTIYF.

This chain joins TRBV6-2 or TRBV6-3 and TRBJ2-6; D is possibly TRBD1 or TRBD2 (5 bases each). This CDR3 is 17 amino acids long. The germline V and J ends were trimmed by 3 bases and 0 bases, with 12 bases remaining between them. Per germline, CDR1 MNHEY and CDR2 SVGEGT. CDR3 sequence (DNA): TGTGCCAGCAGTTATGGGGGTACAAGCTCTGGGGCCAACGTCCTGACTTTC. This translates into CASSYGGTSSGANVLTF.

The chain employs TRBV9 and TRBJ1-4; D is ambiguous. The germline gives CDR1 SGDLS, CDR2 YYNGEE. This CDR3 is built from 14 residues. Trimming took 4 bases from V and 1 from J, leaving 8 bases between them. The CDR3 is CASSQTVTNEKLFF. The CDR3 DNA reads as TGTGCCAGCAGCCAGACTGTAACTAATGAAAAACTGTTTTTT.

In this sample, this clone turned up many times. This chain links TRBV3-1 (or the pseudogene TRBV3-2) with TRBJ1-6; tentative D call: TRBD1 (5 bases). Germline CDR1 reads LGHDT; CDR2 reads YNNKEL (reference sequence). CDR3 length: 16 residues. V lost 1 base and J lost 9, with 16 bases in between. CDR3 amino acids: CASSQVGTGGFSPLHF. The CDR3 DNA reads TGTGCCAGCAGCCAAGTAGGAACAGGTGGTTTTTCACCCCTCCACTTT.

This clone showed up just a few times. The rearrangement joins TRBV28 to TRBJ2-4; D unclear. V was trimmed by 4 bases and J by 6 bases, leaving 19 bases between them. The germline gives CDR1 MDHEN, CDR2 SYDVKM. The CDR3 extends over 16 amino acids. CDR3 in DNA: TGTGCCAGCAGTTCCAAAGGATTTCGTGGGTTAAACATTCAGTACTTC. Translation: CASSSKGFRGLNIQYF. Full variable domain (remainder filled in from reference TRBV28 and TRBJ2-4): DVKVTQSSRYLVKRTGEKVFLECVQDMDHENMFWYRQDPGLGLRLIYFSYDVKMKEKGDIPEGYSVSREKKERFSLILESASTNQTSMYLCASSSKGFRGLNIQYFGAGTRLSVL.

The chain has TRBV20-1 and TRBJ1-4; no reliable D call. Germline values: CDR1 DFQATT, CDR2 SNEGSKA (reference sequence). V was cut by 7 bases and J by 7 bases, with 10 bases left in between. This CDR3 has 11 residues. The CDR3 loop reads CSVRIGEKLFF. The CDR3, as DNA: TGCAGTGTTCGCATAGGTGAAAAACTGTTTTTT.

The CDR3 loop is CASSTRDPGLPLHF. The CDR3 region has the DNA TGTGCCAGCAGCACACGCGACCCGGGCCTTCCCCTCCACTTT. The chain employs TRBV7-2 and TRBJ1-6, with D unresolved. Germline V gene sequence: CDR1 SGHTA, CDR2 FQGNSA. The CDR3 runs 14 residues. Trimming removed 5 bases at V and 13 bases at J, with 18 bases between.

V usage is TRBV27 and J usage is TRBJ2-7; D might be TRBD1 or TRBD2, each matching 5 bases. Germline loops: CDR1 MNHEY, CDR2 SMNVEV (reference sequence). V gave up 3 bases and J gave up 9 bases, with 12 bases separating them. The CDR3 totals 12 residues. CDR3 region: CASSFGSGRQYF. In nucleotides, the CDR3 is TGTGCCAGCAGTTTCGGTTCGGGACGGCAGTACTTC.

The gene calls are TRBV4-1 and TRBJ1-1; the D gene is possibly TRBD1 (5 bases). Trimming left V 3 bases short and J 4 bases short, with 18 bases between. Per germline, CDR1 MGHRA and CDR2 YSYEKL. The CDR3 is 16 amino acids. CDR3 in amino acids: CASSHVGYQGATEAFF. Here the CDR3 DNA reads TGCGCCAGCAGCCACGTCGGGTATCAGGGTGCCACTGAAGCTTTCTTT.

The chain uses TRBV15 and TRBJ1-1, with D maybe TRBD1 (5 bases). CDR1 LNHNV and CDR2 YYDKDF come from the germline V gene (reference sequence). The CDR3 has 12 residues. The ends were cut back, 11 bases at V and 3 bases at J, with 13 bases in the middle. CDR3 amino acids: CASARGYTEAFF. The CDR3 DNA reads TGTGCCTCCGCCCGGGGCTACACTGAAGCTTTCTTT.

The chain is built from TRBV15 and TRBJ2-1, with D unresolved. V lost 5 bases and J lost 0, with 11 bases in between. The germline gives CDR1 LNHNV, CDR2 YYDKDF (reference sequence). The CDR3 spans 15 residues. The CDR3: CATSLKASSYNEQFF. As DNA, the CDR3 is TGTGCCACCAGCCTAAAGGCAAGCTCCTACAATGAGCAGTTCTTC.

The chain employs TRBV19 and TRBJ1-1, with D hard to call. Germline V gives CDR1 LNHDA, CDR2 SQIVND (reference sequence). The V end was cut by 3 bases, the J end by 0 bases, with 8 bases between. The CDR3 runs 14 residues. The CDR3 here is CASSIGRLNTEAFF. The CDR3 nucleotides are TGTGCCAGTAGTATCGGTCGGTTGAACACTGAAGCTTTCTTT.

This chain joins TRBV5-8 and TRBJ1-2; no firm D call. The germline V gene encodes CDR1 SGHTS and CDR2 YDEGEE. Trimming left V 5 bases short and J 2 bases short, with 10 bases between. The CDR3 runs to 13 residues. The CDR3 nucleotides are TGTGCCAGCAGGGGAACGACCAACTATGGCTACACCTTC. Its protein product is CASRGTTNYGYTF.

CDR3 nucleotide sequence: TGCGCCAGCAGCCATTTGGGAGGGAATGGAAACACCATATATTTT. Its translation: CASSHLGGNGNTIYF. The chain combines TRBV4-3 with TRBJ1-3; the D is unclear. Germline loops: CDR1 LGHNA, CDR2 YSLEER. Trimming pared 3 bases from V and 3 bases from J, leaving 12 bases between. CDR3 length: 15 residues.